Each of the 3 T cell receptor beta chains below was sequenced from the same sample in a study of cytomegalovirus exposure and HLA in healthy donors (dated by TCRdb to the late 2010s). The library relied on the immunoSEQ multiplex PCR assay. This immuneACCESS table, as held by TCRdb, lists in-frame sequences with V and J called but not all clones. Of the missing ones, under half trace to an unresolved V gene in checked studies; the others have no known cause. The table for this sample lists 100,000 to 150,000 clones; 88% of them were counted only once. The leading ten clones occupy less than 1.5% of the sample. Sequencing was carried out using PBMCs. The source is a man aged 30 to 39 in good health and CMV-seronegative.

The J gene is TRBJ2-1, the V gene TRBV5-4; TRBD2 aligns across 8 bases. J gave up 10 bases and V 5 bases, and 17 bases lay outside the gene matches. The CDR3 loop spans 16 amino acids. CDR1 is SGHNT and CDR2 is YYREEE in the germline V gene (reference sequence). The CDR3 loop reads CASSPKAGGGRGEQFF. The CDR3 DNA is TGTGCCAGCAGTCCCAAGGCGGGAGGAGGAAGGGGCGAGCAGTTCTTC.

This chain links TRBV5-1 with TRBJ1-1; D possibly corresponds to TRBD1 (6 bases). Germline lookup yields CDR1 SGHRS and CDR2 YFSETQ. The CDR3 has 15 amino acids. Trimming left V 4 bases short and J 0 bases short, with 13 bases between. For the CDR3, the DNA is TGCGCCAGCAGCCCAGGACAGATTTTGAACACTGAAGCTTTCTTT. Its protein is CASSPGQILNTEAFF.

This clone was seen a handful of times. The chain links TRBV30 to TRBJ1-1, with D maybe TRBD1 (6 bases). V lost 5 bases, J lost 0 bases, and 10 bases lay in between. The CDR3 runs to 13 residues. Per germline, CDR1 GTSNPN and CDR2 SVGIG (reference sequence). The CDR3, as DNA: TGTGCCTGGGACAGGTACATGAACACTGAAGCTTTCTTT. Protein sequence: CAWDRYMNTEAFF.